This T cell receptor beta chain was recorded in a study of blood T cells in healthy people across ages. Primed by a sample-barcoded 5' primer and a J-beta primer mix, a second PCR proceeded for roughly 6 to 12 cycles. One entry per CDR3 protein results from TCRdb running MiXCR on the 5' RACE reads. The repertoire holds around 1,500,000 distinct CDR3 sequences, with approximately 30% as singletons. CDR1 MNHEY and CDR2 SVGAGI come from the germline V gene. The CDR3 runs 17 residues. Trimming cost V 2 bases and J 1 base; bases outside gene matches: 8. Regarding the study as a whole: Versus aged donors, long-lived donors had higher diversity and more naive CD4+ cells.

Researchers collected ten milliliters of peripheral blood from every single donor. This clonotype was recorded a few times. As yet, its antigen is unknown. V gene TRBV6-5 combines with J gene TRBJ2-3; the match to TRBD2 covers 8 bases. Sequencing input: blood. This clonotype was sampled from a woman aged 25-40 years in good health. CDR3 sequence (DNA): TGTGCCAGCAGTTACCAACGGGCGGGGGGCGGCACAGATACGCAGTATTTT. Translating gives CASSYQRAGGGTDTQYF.